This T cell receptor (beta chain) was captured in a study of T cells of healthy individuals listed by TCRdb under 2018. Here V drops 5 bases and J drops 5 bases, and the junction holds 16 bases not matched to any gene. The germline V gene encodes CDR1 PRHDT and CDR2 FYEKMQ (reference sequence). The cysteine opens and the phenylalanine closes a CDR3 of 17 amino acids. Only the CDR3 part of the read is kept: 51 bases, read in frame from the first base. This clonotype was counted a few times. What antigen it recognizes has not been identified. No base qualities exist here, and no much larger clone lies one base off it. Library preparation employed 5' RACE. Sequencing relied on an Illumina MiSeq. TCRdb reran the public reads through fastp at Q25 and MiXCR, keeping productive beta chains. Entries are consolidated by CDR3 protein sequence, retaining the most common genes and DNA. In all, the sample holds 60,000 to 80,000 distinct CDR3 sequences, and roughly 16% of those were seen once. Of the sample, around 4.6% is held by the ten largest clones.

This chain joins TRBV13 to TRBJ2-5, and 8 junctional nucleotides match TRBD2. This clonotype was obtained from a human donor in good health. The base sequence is TGTGCCAGCAGCGAGAGCGGAGCGGGGGAGAAGGGTGAGACCCAGTACTTC. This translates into CASSESGAGEKGETQYF. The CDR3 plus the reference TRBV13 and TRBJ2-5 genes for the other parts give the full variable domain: AAGVIQSPRHLIKEKRETATLKCYPIPRHDTVYWYQQGPGQDPQFLISFYEKMQSDKGSIPDRFSAQQFSDYHSELNMSSLELGDSALYFCASSESGAGEKGETQYFGPGTRLLVL.